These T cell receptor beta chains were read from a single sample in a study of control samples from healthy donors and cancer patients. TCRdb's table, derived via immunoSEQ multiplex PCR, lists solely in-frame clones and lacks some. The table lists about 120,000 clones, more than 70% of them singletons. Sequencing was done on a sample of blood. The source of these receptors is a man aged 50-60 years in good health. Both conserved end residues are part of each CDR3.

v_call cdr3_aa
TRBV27 CASSSPRGYEQYF
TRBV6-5 CASRPWTGNYGYTF
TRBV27 CASSLGRSGTEAFF
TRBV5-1 CASSPSTGETQYF
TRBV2 CASSQSYGYTF
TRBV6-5 CASSSRSTYEQYF
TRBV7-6 CASSAFPRYGPSYNEQFF
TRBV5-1 CASSLQTKRDEQYF
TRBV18 CASSPPTGGANLDTQYF
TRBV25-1 CASIPPGGDNYGYTF
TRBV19 CASSMEWGMNTEAFF
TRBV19 CASGVNGYNEQFF
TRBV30 CAWSVTVINEQFF
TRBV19 CASTESGGRNTGELFF
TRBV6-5 CASSYPGEATEAFF
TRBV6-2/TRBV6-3 CASSYSHWGNGYTF
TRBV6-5 CASSYGRTGAYGYTF
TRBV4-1 CASSPTGLGSSGANVLTF
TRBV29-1 CSVDGGGGYTF
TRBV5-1 CASSIGTSVSDTQYF
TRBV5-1 CASSLRRRGWGEKLFF
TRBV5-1 CASSLRTGVGELFF
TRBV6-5 CASSYSFGQLNTEAFF
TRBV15 CATSREGMSPLHF
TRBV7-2 CASSLGTFGNTIYF
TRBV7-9 CASSFRDRLNTEAFF
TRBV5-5 CASSKMDTEAFF
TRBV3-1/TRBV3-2 CASSQVSGTGVYNEQFF
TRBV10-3 CAISESWGYTF
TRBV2 CASSPFDRLGTQYF
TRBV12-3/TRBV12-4 CASSLGRGYGYTF
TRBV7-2 CASSLGWASRQETQYF
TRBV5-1 CASSERGPNTGELFF
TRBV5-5 CASSPNVYQADGYTF
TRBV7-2 CASSLGLAGAYNEQFF
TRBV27 CASSHLEGEQYF
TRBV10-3 CATWGQANYGYTF
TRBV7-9 CASSLASQDVYSGANVLTF
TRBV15 CATSREAQDRTYEQYF
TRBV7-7 CASSWSTNEKLFF
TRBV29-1 CSVDRLQGLTENTEAFF
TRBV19 CASSNGEISSGKLFF
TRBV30 CAWSEGQGANIQYF
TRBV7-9 CASSLVSGAGNEQFF